The clone carrying this T cell receptor (beta chain) was found once. Germline values: CDR1 SGHNT, CDR2 YENEEA. The CDR3 sequence is 15 residues long. V shed 0 bases, J shed 4 bases, and the junction held 4 bases outside the gene matches. The protocol was immunoSEQ multiplex PCR, while the TCRdb copy is restricted to in-frame clones and leaves out a portion. The profile shows hundreds of thousands of clones, approximately 80% of them singletons. The sample originates from a study of blood T cell repertoires in COVID-19. On the study more broadly: Spain, Italy and the United States supplied samples that represented acute and convalescent COVID-19. PBMCs, B-cell-depleted T cells, or T cells were the source of the cDNA or gDNA that made up the material.

V is TRBV11-3 and J is TRBJ2-3; 7 positions agree with TRBD2. This TCR came from a woman of 80 years or more with acute or convalescent COVID-19. The sample consisted of peripheral blood. The CDR3 bases are TGTGCCAGCAGCTTAGAGGGGACTACTCCAGATACGCAGTATTTT. Its protein product is CASSLEGTTPDTQYF.